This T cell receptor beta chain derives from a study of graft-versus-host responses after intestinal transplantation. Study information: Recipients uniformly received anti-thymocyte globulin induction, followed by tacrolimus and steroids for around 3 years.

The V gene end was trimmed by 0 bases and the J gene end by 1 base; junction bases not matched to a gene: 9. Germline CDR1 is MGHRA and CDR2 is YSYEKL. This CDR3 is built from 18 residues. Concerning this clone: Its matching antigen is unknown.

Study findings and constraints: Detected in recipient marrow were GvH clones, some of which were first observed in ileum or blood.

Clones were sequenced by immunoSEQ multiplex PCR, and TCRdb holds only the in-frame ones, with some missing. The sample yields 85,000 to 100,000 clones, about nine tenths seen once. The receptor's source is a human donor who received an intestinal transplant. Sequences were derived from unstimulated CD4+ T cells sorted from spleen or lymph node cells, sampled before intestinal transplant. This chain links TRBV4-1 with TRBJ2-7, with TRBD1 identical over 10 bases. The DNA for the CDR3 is TGCGCCAGCAGCCAAGATATAGACAGGGGGCAAATTTCCTACGAGCAGTACTTC. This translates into CASSQDIDRGQISYEQYF.